These T cell receptor beta chains were read from a single sample in a study of T cell changes during pregnancy in multiple sclerosis. The repertoire was sequenced with immunoSEQ multiplex PCR; TCRdb's copy has only in-frame clones and lacks some. The sample shows roughly 29,000 clones, approximately 91% of them seen only once. Sequenced material: CD8+ T cells from peripheral blood mononuclear cells, taken after pregnancy. Receptor source: a female donor with multiple sclerosis, enrolled in a pregnancy study. CDR3s include the opening cysteine and the closing phenylalanine or tryptophan.

V	J	length	CDR3
TRBV6-5	TRBJ2-5	14	CASSYYGFQETQYF
TRBV9	TRBJ2-5	14	CASSVDRDRETQYF
TRBV7-6	TRBJ2-3	17	CASSLLGLAGRTDTQYF
TRBV28	TRBJ2-7	17	CASSPGTSGRSAWEQYF
TRBV27	TRBJ2-7	14	CASAQDRDHDEQYF
TRBV19	TRBJ1-1	13	CATRDRANTEAFF
TRBV28	TRBJ2-5	14	CASSFGFRAETQYF
TRBV28	TRBJ1-1	13	CASSQYGGTEAFF
TRBV4-3	TRBJ1-4	18	CASSQDLARTATNEKLFF
TRBV5-1	TRBJ1-2	14	CASSLDREVDGYTF
TRBV4-1	TRBJ2-7	13	CASSRGLELEQYF
TRBV27	TRBJ2-7	15	CASSPLWKKGDEQYF
TRBV5-5	TRBJ1-1	12	CASSLASTEAFF
TRBV4-1	TRBJ2-3	17	CASSQDVGGASTDTQYF
TRBV4-1	TRBJ2-3	14	CASSKAGGADTQYF
TRBV27	TRBJ2-7	16	CASTPLSGTSLYEQYF
TRBV27	TRBJ1-1	12	CASGPLNTEAFF
TRBV9	TRBJ2-7	14	CASSVDGAAYEQYF
TRBV11-2	TRBJ2-7	12	CASSPQTYEQYF
TRBV18	TRBJ1-1	15	CASSLLTGDNTEAFF
TRBV29-1	TRBJ1-2	14	CSGRGTGDNYGYTF
TRBV10-3	TRBJ2-1	14	CAISELDSYNEQFF
TRBV5-6	TRBJ1-5	16	CASSDGTGGSYQPQHF
TRBV27	TRBJ2-5	14	CASSRSGSRETQYF
TRBV13	TRBJ2-1	18	CASTKRASGVGSYNEQFF
TRBV10-3	TRBJ2-1	20	CAIGSSVGLAGRVSANEQFF
TRBV4-1	TRBJ2-1	17	CASSQEVPSGSINEQFF
TRBV2	TRBJ2-5	13	CASNSGVGETQYF
TRBV6-5	TRBJ1-2	14	CASSPTSGNYGYTF
TRBV27	TRBJ1-2	13	CASRPTGDYGYTF
TRBV7-2	TRBJ2-7	14	CASSLGLVKYEQYF
TRBV27	TRBJ1-1	12	CASYKGAAEAFF
TRBV11-2	TRBJ2-7	12	CASSLGDRQMYF
TRBV11-3	TRBJ2-4	13	CASRGRVENIQYF
TRBV28	TRBJ2-3	14	CASSPLPGKDTQYF
TRBV7-9	TRBJ2-7	14	CASSPYGTGGEQYF
TRBV11-2	TRBJ2-3	14	CASSLPAGTDTQYF
TRBV27	TRBJ2-3	15	CASSLADSEADTQYF
TRBV6-5	TRBJ1-2	16	CASSSGGGSWDYGYTF
TRBV28	TRBJ2-1	14	CASSLSAGWNEQFF
TRBV30	TRBJ2-2	16	CAWTSGGSEDTGELFF
TRBV27	TRBJ2-1	16	CASSLSSREGHLGQFF